A selection of T cell receptor beta chains follows, all from one sample in a study of cytomegalovirus exposure and HLA in healthy donors. Clones were read by immunoSEQ multiplex PCR, and TCRdb kept only the in-frame ones, dropping some. In the table there are 99,000 or so clones, 78% of which are singletons. The source material was PBMCs. Every receptor here comes from a man younger than 45 in good health and CMV-seronegative. Each CDR3 is given with its conserved first and last residue. The D gene is left open where the match is weak. Clone size is given for some rows only: seen once, a few or many times, or a class if the clone is expanded.

j_call d_call v_call clone_size cdr3_nt cdr3_aa
TRBJ1-4 . TRBV4-3 . TGCGCCAGCAGCCAAGAAAATCGGGAAAAACTGTTTTTT CASSQENREKLFF
TRBJ2-1 TRBD2 TRBV19 once TGTGCCAGTAAGAGCGGGAGCTCGAATGAGCAGTTCTTC CASKSGSSNEQFF
TRBJ2-7 . TRBV16 . TGTGCCAGCAGCCAATTGGTCAGTGATCGTTACGAGCAGTACTTC CASSQLVSDRYEQYF
TRBJ2-5 . TRBV10-3 . TGTGCCATCAGTGCGACCGGGGAGACCCAGTACTTC CAISATGETQYF
TRBJ1-3 . TRBV18 . TGTGCCAGCTCCCCGGCTGCGGCTCCCAGTGGAAACACCATATATTTT CASSPAAAPSGNTIYF
TRBJ2-5 TRBD2 TRBV5-1 once TGCGCCAGCAGCCCTGGTCGACTAGCGGGAGGGCGTGAGACCCAGTACTTC CASSPGRLAGGRETQYF
TRBJ2-4 . TRBV7-8 few TGTGCCAGCAGCTTAGCTCCCCTAGGGGACATTCAGTACTTC CASSLAPLGDIQYF
TRBJ1-1 TRBD1 TRBV5-1 . TGCGCCAGCAGCTTGGGGCAGGGGGCGGCTGAAGCTTTCTTT CASSLGQGAAEAFF
TRBJ2-3 . TRBV7-9 . TGTGCCAGCAGCTTAGCGCATGTAGCTCAAGATACGCAGTATTTT CASSLAHVAQDTQYF
TRBJ1-1 . TRBV7-6 . TGTGCCAGCAGCTTAGCGACAGGAACTTATGAAGCTTTCTTT CASSLATGTYEAFF
TRBJ2-7 TRBD1 TRBV4-1 . TGCGCCAGCAGCCAGGGACAGGGGGACTACGAGCAGTACTTC CASSQGQGDYEQYF
TRBJ2-3 TRBD2 TRBV5-4 . TGTGCCAGCAGCTTGGAAGTGGGAGGGTTCACAGATACGCAGTATTTT CASSLEVGGFTDTQYF
TRBJ2-1 TRBD2 TRBV7-2 . TGTGCCAGCACCTACACTAGCGGGGTTGGGGGTGAGCAGTTCTTC CASTYTSGVGGEQFF
TRBJ2-1 . TRBV9 . TGTGCCAGCAGCGTAGGAATACAGAGCCGCTCCTACAATGAGCAGTTCTTC CASSVGIQSRSYNEQFF
TRBJ1-1 . TRBV13 . TGTGCCAGCAGCTCCGAGTACGGCAGAGGCACTGAAGCTTTCTTT CASSSEYGRGTEAFF
TRBJ1-2 . TRBV6-5 few TGTGCCAGCTCGCTGGACGGGCCTTGGAGGGGCTACACCTTC CASSLDGPWRGYTF
TRBJ2-3 TRBD1 TRBV5-4 . TGTGCCAGCAGCTTTGGACAGGGGGCAGATACGCAGTATTTT CASSFGQGADTQYF